The subject of this entry is one T cell receptor beta chain. These data belong to a study of blood T cell repertoires in COVID-19. For the study at large: Samples taken during acute and convalescent COVID-19 were collected in the United States, Italy and Spain. In each case, the material was cDNA or gDNA derived from T cells, B-cell-depleted T cells, or PBMCs.

CDR1 and CDR2 from the germline V gene are MGHDK and SYGVNS. The trim removed 6 bases at V and 0 bases at J, leaving 8 bases unmatched. The CDR3 runs to 17 residues. In the study's own analysis: By means of reference gene primer amplification, nucleated cell counts were estimated. Clones were read by immunoSEQ multiplex PCR, and TCRdb kept only the in-frame ones, dropping some. V and J calls and clone size are as listed in that table; D and trimming were resolved from the DNA. The sample yields some 220,000 clones, approximately 80% seen once. The source of this sequence is a woman in her fifties or sixties who had recovered from COVID-19. Specimen: peripheral blood. V is TRBV25-1 and J is TRBJ2-7; 13 nucleotides agree with TRBD2. DNA for the CDR3: TGTGCCAGCAGCCCCTTGGGACTAGCGGGGAGCTCCTACGAGCAGTACTTC. Translated, it gives CASSPLGLAGSSYEQYF.